The text below deals with one T cell receptor beta chain. The CDR3 spans 14 residues. V shed 5 bases and J shed 0 bases, with 10 bases lying between them. Germline CDR1 is SNHLY and CDR2 is FYNNEI. The sample belongs to a study of blood T cells in healthy people across ages. Alongside a J-beta primer mix, a sample-barcoded 5' primer served in a second PCR lasting roughly 7 to 11 cycles. TCRdb reprocessed the 5' RACE reads via MiXCR and lists one record per CDR3 protein. The sample includes some 1,000,000 distinct CDR3 sequences, around 25% of them seen just once. This same sample was also part of a study on T cells of mothers and their children.

Source material: blood. V usage is TRBV2 and J usage is TRBJ2-5, with no clear D. This clonotype originated in a girl aged 2-9 years in good health. CDR3 sequence (DNA): TGTGCCAGCAGTCCACTCCTAGACCAAGAGACCCAGTACTTC. This encodes CASSPLLDQETQYF.